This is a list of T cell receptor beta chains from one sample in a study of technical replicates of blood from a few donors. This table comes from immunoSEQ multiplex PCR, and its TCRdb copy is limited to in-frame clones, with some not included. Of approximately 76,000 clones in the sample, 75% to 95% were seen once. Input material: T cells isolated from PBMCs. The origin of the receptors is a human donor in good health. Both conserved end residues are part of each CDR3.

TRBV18,CASSVGQSANTEAFF
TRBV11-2,CASSHRYTGLAGGETQYF
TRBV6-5,CASSLAGGGTGELFF
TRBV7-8,CASSLVVISYEQYF
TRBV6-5,CASSHSFTYLF
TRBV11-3,CASSLGGYPEAFF
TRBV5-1,CASSLRDVITDTQYF
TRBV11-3,CASSSGRREQETQYF
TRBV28,CASSLSLGQSATNEKLFF
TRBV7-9,CASNIGFIAGSTDTQYF
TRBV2,CASRGQGLATETQYF
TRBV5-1,CASRPLTGLGSPLHF
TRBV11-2,CASSSQGARTGELFF
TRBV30,CAWSGGEKLFF
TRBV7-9,CASSLADRGFYEQYF
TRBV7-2,CASSQTPLPRDTEAFF
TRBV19,CASSLTRTSVAGELFF
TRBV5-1,CASRCTDTNRNQPQHF
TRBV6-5,CASISQWNPGEQYF
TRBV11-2,CASSLMGLAGDNEQFF
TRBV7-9,CASSRSVGQTRNTIYF
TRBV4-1,CASSQTTNTGELFF
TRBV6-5,CASSYGGQGARNEQFF
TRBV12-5,CASAPILNTEAFF
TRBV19,CASSPTGTGAVMSYGYTF
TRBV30,CAWSRLLAVGEQYF
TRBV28,CASSFRTSGRHEQFF
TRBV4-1,CASSQVGQLYEQYF
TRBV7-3,CASSPTGAGVDTQYF